A selection of T cell receptor beta chains follows, all from one sample in a study of blood T cell repertoires in COVID-19. The table came from immunoSEQ multiplex PCR; TCRdb's copy has only in-frame clones and leaves some out. Of over 50,000 clones in the sample, more than 70% were seen once. Sequenced material: peripheral blood. These receptors were taken from a man between 65 and 85 years old with active COVID-19. The CDR3 runs from the conserved cysteine through the conserved F or W. A D gene is named only where the DNA matches it firmly.

cdr3_aa cdr3_nt d_call v_call cdr3_length j_call
CASSYSALAAQSEQFF TGTGCCAGCAGTTACTCAGCCTTGGCGGCACAATCTGAGCAGTTCTTC NA TRBV6-5 16 TRBJ2-1
CRGRRGACSYEQYF TGCCGGGGGAGGCGGGGGGCTTGTTCCTACGAGCAGTACTTC TRBD2 TRBV6-8 14 TRBJ2-7
CASSLGGGPTYEQYF TGTGCCAGCAGCCTGGGGGGGGGACCTACCTACGAGCAGTACTTC TRBD2 TRBV5-6 15 TRBJ2-7
CASSGLSSGYNEQFF TGTGCCAGCAGTGGGCTGAGTAGCGGGTACAATGAGCAGTTCTTC TRBD2 TRBV6-6 15 TRBJ2-1
CASSLAGGGSQHF TGTGCCAGCAGCTTAGCGGGAGGGGGGTCCCAGCATTTT NA TRBV7-9 13 TRBJ1-5
CASSLASGLDEQYF TGTGCCAGCAGCTTGGCTAGCGGGTTGGACGAGCAGTACTTC TRBD2 TRBV7-9 14 TRBJ2-7
CASSEAVQTQYF TGTGCCAGCAGTGAAGCGGTCCAGACCCAGTACTTC NA TRBV28 12 TRBJ2-5
CASSSLQGPYQETQYF TGTGCCAGTAGTTCCTTACAGGGTCCGTACCAAGAGACCCAGTACTTC NA TRBV19 16 TRBJ2-5
CASSPQSWKRYSTGELFF TGTGCCAGCTCACCACAATCATGGAAACGTTACAGCACCGGGGAGCTGTTTTTT NA TRBV18 18 TRBJ2-2
CASSPIVGQYTGELFF TGTGCCAGCAGCCCTATCGTTGGACAGTACACCGGGGAGCTGTTTTTT NA TRBV7-3 16 TRBJ2-2
CASHRTSSTGELFF TGCGCCAGCCACCGGACTAGCAGCACCGGGGAGCTGTTTTTT TRBD2 TRBV5-1 14 TRBJ2-2
CASSPGQGGQPQHF TGTGCCAGCAGCCCGGGACAGGGGGGACAGCCCCAGCATTTT TRBD1 TRBV7-2 14 TRBJ1-5
CASFRGETGGELFF TGCGCCAGCTTCCGGGGAGAGACGGGCGGGGAGCTGTTTTTT NA TRBV5-1 14 TRBJ2-2